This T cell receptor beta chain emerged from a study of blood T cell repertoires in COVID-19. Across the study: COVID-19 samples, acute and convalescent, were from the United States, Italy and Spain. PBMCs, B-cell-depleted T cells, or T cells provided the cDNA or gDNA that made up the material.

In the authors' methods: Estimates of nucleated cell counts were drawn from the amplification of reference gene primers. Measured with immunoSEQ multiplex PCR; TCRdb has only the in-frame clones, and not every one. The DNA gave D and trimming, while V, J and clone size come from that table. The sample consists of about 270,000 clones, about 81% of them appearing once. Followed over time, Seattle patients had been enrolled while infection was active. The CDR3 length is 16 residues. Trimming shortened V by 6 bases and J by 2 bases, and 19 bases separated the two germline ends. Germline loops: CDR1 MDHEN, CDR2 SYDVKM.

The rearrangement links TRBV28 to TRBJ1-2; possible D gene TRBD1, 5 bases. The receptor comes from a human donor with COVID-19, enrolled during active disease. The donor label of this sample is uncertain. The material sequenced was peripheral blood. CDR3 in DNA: TGTGCCAGCAGCCCCGGGGGACCTGCAGACAACTATGGCTACACCTTC. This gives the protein CASSPGGPADNYGYTF.